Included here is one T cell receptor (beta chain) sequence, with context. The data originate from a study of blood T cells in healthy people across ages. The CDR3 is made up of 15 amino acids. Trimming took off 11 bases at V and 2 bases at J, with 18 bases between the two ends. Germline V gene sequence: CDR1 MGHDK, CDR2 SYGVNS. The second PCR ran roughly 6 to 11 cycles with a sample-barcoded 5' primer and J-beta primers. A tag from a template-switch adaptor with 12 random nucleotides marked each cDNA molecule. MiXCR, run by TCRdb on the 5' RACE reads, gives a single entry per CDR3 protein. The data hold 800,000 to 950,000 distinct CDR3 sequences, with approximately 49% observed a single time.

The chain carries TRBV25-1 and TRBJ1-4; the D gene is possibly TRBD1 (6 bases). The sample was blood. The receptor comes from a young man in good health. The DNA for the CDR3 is TGTGCCGGCCAGAAGGGGGGTGTGACTAATGAAAAACTGTTTTTT. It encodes CAGQKGGVTNEKLFF.